The source of this T cell receptor (beta chain) is a study of blood T cell repertoires in COVID-19. The overall study: Spain, Italy and the United States supplied samples that represented acute and convalescent COVID-19. T cells, B-cell-depleted T cells, or PBMCs supplied cDNA or gDNA.

Authors' data handling: Amplified reference gene primers provided the basis for estimating nucleated cell counts. TCRdb keeps only in-frame clones here, not all; method: immunoSEQ multiplex PCR. The V and J calls and clone size come from that table; D and trimming were worked out from the DNA. Among roughly 180,000 clones listed, under 90% were seen once. The CDR3 spans 14 residues. Germline V gene sequence: CDR1 WSHSY, CDR2 SAAADI. V lost 6 bases to trimming and J lost 3 bases; unmatched junction nucleotides: 4. This sequence originates from a human donor in a cohort sampled during active COVID-19. The source material was peripheral blood. The chain links TRBV10-2 to TRBJ2-7; the match to TRBD1 covers 11 bases. The CDR3 DNA reads TGCGCCAGCAGGCCCGGGACAGGGGGCTACGAGCAGTACTTC. It codes for CASRPGTGGYEQYF.